Below are 31 T cell receptor beta chains sequenced from a single sample in a study of CD8+ T cells in alopecia areata. RNA, once extracted, was reverse transcribed into cDNA for use as the sequencing template. Profiled with immunoSEQ multiplex PCR; TCRdb holds only in-frame clones, not every one. Of about 160,000 clones listed, around three fifths are singletons. Treatment defined: oral pan-JAK inhibitor, 5-10 mg twice daily. The sample in question was CD4+ T cells sorted from blood, obtained at week 4, from a patient treated with tofacitinib. The receptors were sampled from a human donor with alopecia areata.

This clone was seen only once. CDR3 sequence reads: CAWTSGTYNEQFF. The CDR3 region has the DNA TGTGCCTGGACTAGCGGGACCTACAATGAGCAGTTCTTC. V and J are TRBV30 and TRBJ2-1; 9 bases match TRBD2. Germline V gene data show CDR1 as GTSNPN and CDR2 as SVGIG (reference sequence). The CDR3 contains 13 residues. J was trimmed by 2 bases and V by 4 bases; bases with no gene match: 0. Full variable domain (missing parts from reference TRBV30 and TRBJ2-1): SQTIHQWPATLVQPVGSPLSLECTVEGTSNPNLYWYRQAAGRGLQLLFYSVGIGQISSEVPQNLSASRPQDRQFILSSKKLLLSDSGFYLCAWTSGTYNEQFFGPGTRLTVL.

The chain uses TRBV30 and TRBJ1-5, with a tentative D call TRBD1 (6 bases). Trimming removed 7 bases at V and 5 bases at J, with 6 bases between. CDR3 size: 10 residues. Germline lookup yields CDR1 GTSNPN and CDR2 SVGIG (reference sequence). The CDR3 protein is CASGDQPQHF. The CDR3 DNA follows: TGTGCCTCAGGGGATCAGCCCCAGCATTTT. Filled out from reference TRBV30 and TRBJ1-5, the complete variable domain reads SQTIHQWPATLVQPVGSPLSLECTVEGTSNPNLYWYRQAAGRGLQLLFYSVGIGQISSEVPQNLSASRPQDRQFILSSKKLLLSDSGFYLCASGDQPQHFGDGTRLSIL.

This chain links TRBV2 with TRBJ1-2; possible D gene TRBD1, 5 bases. Germline V gives CDR1 SNHLY, CDR2 FYNNEI. V lost 6 bases and J 4 bases, leaving 18 bases between the germline ends. The CDR3 length is 15 residues. The DNA for the CDR3 is TGTGCCAGCAGAGACCCGGGACGAAACCTCTATGGCTACACCTTC. It is translated as CASRDPGRNLYGYTF.

Only a few counts were recorded for this clone. This chain links TRBV5-1 with TRBJ2-7, with D hard to call. The CDR3 totals 13 residues. CDR1 is SGHRS, CDR2 YFSETQ, per germline. Trimming removed 2 bases from V and 5 bases from J, with 11 bases in between. Written as DNA, the CDR3 is TGCGCCAGCAGCTTAGTGGTACGCGACGAGCAGTACTTC. Residues: CASSLVVRDEQYF.

The sample holds one count of this clone. The chain uses TRBV30 and TRBJ1-2; TRBD1 is a possible D gene (5 bases). Germline CDR1 is GTSNPN and CDR2 is SVGIG (reference sequence). With 3 bases removed from V and 5 bases from J, the gap between germline ends came to 28 bases. The CDR3 extends over 18 amino acids. CDR3 residues: CAWSNKGFQGRERYGYTF. The CDR3 DNA sequence: TGTGCCTGGAGCAATAAGGGCTTCCAGGGTCGTGAGAGATATGGCTACACCTTC.

The CDR3 DNA follows: TGTGCCAGCAGGGACTGGGGTGGCGAGACCCAGTACTTC. As protein: CASRDWGGETQYF. The chain links TRBV7-9 to TRBJ2-5, with D perhaps matching TRBD2 (5 bases). V was shortened by 6 bases and J by 5 bases, with 13 bases between the two germline ends. Germline V gene data show CDR1 as SEHNR and CDR2 as FQNEAQ (reference sequence). This CDR3 is 13 amino acids long.

The chain carries TRBV5-6 and TRBJ1-3; a weak D match, TRBD1 (6 bases). The CDR3 is 16 residues long. Trimming stripped 2 bases from V and 4 bases from J, with 16 bases between. CDR1 is SGHDT and CDR2 is YYEEEE in the germline V gene. CDR3 sequence reads: CASSFLPDSHGNTIYF. In nucleotides, the CDR3 is TGTGCCAGCAGCTTTTTGCCGGACAGTCACGGAAACACCATATATTTT.

V and J are TRBV14 and TRBJ2-3; D is unresolved. With 1 base removed from V and 4 bases from J, the gap between germline ends came to 15 bases. The CDR3 consists of 16 residues. Germline values: CDR1 SGHDN, CDR2 FVKESK. The CDR3 coding sequence is TGTGCCAGCAGCCAAGGGCAGACGCGAAGCGCAGATACGCAGTATTTT. This translates into CASSQGQTRSADTQYF.

The gene calls are TRBV11-2 and TRBJ1-4; unclear D gene. Trimming took off 1 base at V and 11 bases at J, with 14 bases between the two ends. CDR3 length: 14 amino acids. CDR1 is SGHAT, CDR2 FQNNGV, per germline. CDR3 protein: CASSLVSPSPKLFF. CDR3 in DNA: TGTGCCAGCAGCTTAGTTTCCCCCTCCCCTAAACTGTTTTTT.

The gene calls are TRBV4-2 and TRBJ2-6; D unclear. V was cut by 4 bases and J by 0 bases, with 13 bases left in between. The germline V gene encodes CDR1 LGHNA and CDR2 YNFKEQ. This CDR3 is built from 17 residues. The CDR3 nucleotides are TGTGCCAGCAGCCTACGCCCGATGGCCTCTGGGGCCAACGTCCTGACTTTC. Translation: CASSLRPMASGANVLTF.

To note about this clone: The sample holds other DNA sequences that translate to the same CDR3. The chain carries TRBV15 and TRBJ1-2, with D hard to call. Germline V gene lookup returns CDR1 LNHNV and CDR2 YYDKDF (reference sequence). This CDR3 has 12 residues. V was shortened by 3 bases and J by 2 bases, with 4 bases between the two germline ends. The CDR3 DNA reads TGTGCCACCAGCAGGGACAACTATGGCTACACCTTC. Its translation: CATSRDNYGYTF.

The chain is built from TRBV7-3 and TRBJ2-2, with D unclear. Trimming stripped 5 bases from V and 1 base from J, with 8 bases between. This CDR3 is 14 amino acids long. Looked up from germline, CDR1 is SGHTA and CDR2 is FQGTGA. CDR3 in amino acids: CASSPRRNTGELFF. In nucleotides, the CDR3 is TGTGCCAGCAGCCCCCGGCGGAACACCGGGGAGCTGTTTTTT. Supplemented by reference TRBV7-3 and TRBJ2-2, the full variable domain reads GAGVSQTPSNKVTEKGKYVELRCDPISGHTALYWYRQSLGQGPEFLIYFQGTGAADDSGLPNDRFFAVRPEGSVSTLKIQRTERGDSAVYLCASSPRRNTGELFFGEGSRLTVL.

The J gene is TRBJ2-7, the V gene TRBV5-1, with D hard to call. Germline-derived CDR1 and CDR2 are SGHRS and YFSETQ. This CDR3 has 12 amino acids. V gave up 1 base and J gave up 0 bases, with 2 bases separating them. The CDR3 spells CASSLTSYEQYF. In nucleotides, the CDR3 is TGCGCCAGCAGCTTGACCTCCTACGAGCAGTACTTC.

The V call is TRBV30, the J call TRBJ2-2; D not certain. This CDR3 is 13 amino acids long. Germline-derived CDR1 and CDR2 are GTSNPN and SVGIG (reference sequence). The ends were cut back, 0 bases at V and 4 bases at J, with 6 bases in the middle. This CDR3 is CAWSVSGTGELFF. In DNA form, the CDR3 reads TGTGCCTGGAGTGTATCAGGCACCGGGGAGCTGTTTTTT.

This chain connects TRBV30 to TRBJ1-1; 8 nucleotides line up with TRBD1. There are 13 residues in the CDR3. Per the germline V gene, CDR1 is GTSNPN and CDR2 is SVGIG (reference sequence). V trimming: 8 bases; J trimming: 1 base; junction bases outside the gene matches: 6. This CDR3 reads CAGRTGTNTEAFF. The CDR3 nucleotides read TGTGCCGGCAGGACAGGGACGAACACTGAAGCTTTCTTT.

This clone was found once. The genes are TRBV19 and TRBJ2-5; 7 bases agree with TRBD2. This CDR3 has 15 amino acids. With V trimmed by 5 bases and J by 1 base, 7 bases remained unmatched. CDR1 is LNHDA and CDR2 is SQIVND in the germline V gene (reference sequence). The CDR3 nucleotides read TGTGCCAGTAGTCCGGGGGGACCGACCCAAGAGACCCAGTACTTC. Translated: CASSPGGPTQETQYF.

The chain carries TRBV25-1 and TRBJ1-6, with 8 bases fitting TRBD1. Germline CDR1 and CDR2: MGHDK and SYGVNS. The CDR3 totals 14 residues. The V gene end was trimmed by 6 bases and the J gene end by 7 bases; junction bases not matched to a gene: 5. CDR3 DNA sequence: TGTGCCAGCAGAGGACAGGGTGAGAATTCACCCCTCCACTTT. This translates into CASRGQGENSPLHF.

The V and J genes are TRBV29-1 and TRBJ2-3; D ambiguous. Germline CDR1 reads SQVTM; CDR2 reads ANQGSEA. V was cut by 3 bases and J by 2 bases, with 9 bases left in between. The CDR3 totals 13 residues. The CDR3 spells CSVEPPVTDTQYF. CDR3 sequence (DNA): TGCAGCGTTGAGCCTCCGGTCACAGATACGCAGTATTTT.

The CDR3 coding sequence is TGCGCCAGCAGCTTGGATCGGCCCAGAGAGACCCAGTACTTC. This codes for CASSLDRPRETQYF. The chain joins TRBV5-1 to TRBJ2-5; D uncertain. Germline values: CDR1 SGHRS, CDR2 YFSETQ. The CDR3 is made up of 14 amino acids. V shed 0 bases and J shed 4 bases, with 10 bases lying between them.

The rearrangement joins TRBV18 to TRBJ1-1; a possible D gene is TRBD1 (6 bases). The CDR3 totals 15 residues. Germline-derived CDR1 and CDR2 are KGHSH and LQKENI. Trimming left V 3 bases short and J 5 bases short, with 16 bases between. The CDR3 DNA follows: TGTGCCAGCTCACCCCCGGGTGGGGGCATGACTGAAGCTTTCTTT. It specifies CASSPPGGGMTEAFF. The variable domain in full, completed from reference TRBV18 and TRBJ1-1, reads NAGVMQNPRHLVRRRGQEARLRCSPMKGHSHVYWYRQLPEEGLKFMVYLQKENIIDESGMPKERFSAEFPKEGPSILRIQQVVRGDSAAYFCASSPPGGGMTEAFFGQGTRLTVV.

The chain couples TRBV4-3 to TRBJ2-7, with D possibly TRBD1 on 5 matching bases. Deletions cut 3 bases from V and 4 bases from J, with 13 bases between. The V gene's germline CDR1 is LGHNA and CDR2 YSLEER. This CDR3 spans 14 amino acids. The CDR3 loop reads CASSQGPQPYEQYF. Written as DNA, the CDR3 is TGCGCCAGCAGCCAGGGGCCGCAGCCTTACGAGCAGTACTTC.

V is TRBV10-3 and J is TRBJ1-2; a possible D gene is TRBD1 (6 bases). The V end was cut by 10 bases, the J end by 7 bases, with 16 bases between. This CDR3 has 12 residues. The germline gives CDR1 ENHRY, CDR2 SYGVKD. CDR3 sequence (DNA): TGTGCCACGCAATGGGGGCAGAGTGGCTACACCTTC. It yields the protein CATQWGQSGYTF.

The chain joins TRBV25-1 to TRBJ2-5; D is unresolved. The germline V gene has CDR1 MGHDK and CDR2 SYGVNS. The CDR3 is made up of 15 amino acids. V shed 4 bases and J shed 1 base, with 13 bases lying between them. The CDR3 sequence is CASSGSQRTQETQYF. In nucleotides, the CDR3 is TGTGCCAGCAGTGGTTCTCAACGGACCCAAGAGACCCAGTACTTC.

The chain uses TRBV6-5 and TRBJ2-7; 7 bases map to TRBD2. Germline V gene sequence: CDR1 MNHEY, CDR2 SVGAGI. The ends lost 7 bases at V and 0 bases at J; junction bases unmatched: 6. The CDR3 has 14 amino acids. The CDR3 loop is CASNSGGDSYEQYF. The CDR3 region has the DNA TGTGCCAGCAACAGTGGGGGGGACTCCTACGAGCAGTACTTC.

This clone was counted between two and nine times. V usage is TRBV29-1 and J usage is TRBJ1-2; weak D call: TRBD1 (5 bases). V was cut by 7 bases and J by 2 bases, with 8 bases left in between. The V gene's germline CDR1 is SQVTM and CDR2 ANQGSEA. The CDR3 length is 11 residues. CDR3 residues: CSAGDNYGYTF. CDR3 bases: TGCAGCGCCGGGGACAACTATGGCTACACCTTC.

About this clone: The sample carries other DNA sequences with the same CDR3. V and J are TRBV25-1 and TRBJ2-5; the match to TRBD1 covers 7 bases. The J segment lost 5 bases and the V segment lost 6 bases, leaving 6 bases of the junction unmatched. This CDR3 is built from 13 residues. CDR1 MGHDK and CDR2 SYGVNS come from the germline V gene. The CDR3 here is CASSEGARETQYF. The CDR3 bases are TGTGCCAGCAGCGAGGGGGCTCGGGAGACCCAGTACTTC.

This clone was observed a single time. J is TRBJ1-6 and V is TRBV5-6, with unresolved D. Germline assignment: CDR1 SGHDT and CDR2 YYEEEE. The CDR3 is 15 residues long. V was shortened by 2 bases and J by 8 bases, with 14 bases between the two germline ends. The CDR3 sequence is CASSFIAARDSPLHF. CDR3 nucleotides: TGTGCCAGCAGCTTTATCGCAGCCCGGGATTCACCCCTCCACTTT.

This rearrangement joins TRBV6-5 to TRBJ2-5; either TRBD1 or TRBD2 may supply D (5 bases each). V gave up 3 bases and J gave up 4 bases, with 18 bases separating them. Per the germline V gene, CDR1 is MNHEY and CDR2 is SVGAGI. This CDR3 has 16 amino acids. CDR3 region: CASSYSLGRTRETQYF. In DNA, the CDR3 is TGTGCCAGCAGTTATTCCCTGGGACGCACTCGAGAGACCCAGTACTTC.

This rearrangement joins TRBV7-9 to TRBJ2-5; 8 bases agree with TRBD2. The CDR3 sequence is 14 residues long. With V trimmed by 4 bases and J by 5 bases, 6 bases remained unmatched. The germline CDR1 and CDR2 sequences are SEHNR and FQNEAQ (reference sequence). CDR3 residues: CASSSTGGTETQYF. The CDR3, as DNA: TGTGCCAGCAGCTCTACGGGGGGGACGGAGACCCAGTACTTC.

The chain is built from TRBV27 and TRBJ2-7, with unresolved D. The CDR3 covers 13 residues. Germline CDR1 reads MNHEY; CDR2 reads SMNVEV (reference sequence). The V and J ends lost 5 bases and 4 bases respectively, with 12 bases between them. The CDR3 bases are TGTGCCAGCAGTCTGGGCGCTCGGTACGAGCAGTACTTC. It translates to CASSLGARYEQYF.

The V and J genes are TRBV10-3 and TRBJ2-7; D is possibly TRBD1 (6 bases). V was shortened by 3 bases and J by 0 bases, with 6 bases between the two germline ends. Germline V lookup: CDR1 ENHRY, CDR2 SYGVKD. There are 13 residues in the CDR3. The CDR3 loop reads CAISEQGSYEQYF. CDR3 nucleotides: TGTGCCATCAGTGAACAGGGCTCCTACGAGCAGTACTTC.